This T cell receptor (beta chain) was sequenced during a study of T-cell reconstitution after alpha-beta-depleted transplantation in children. This CDR3 is built from 11 residues. From germline, CDR1 is SNHLY and CDR2 FYNNEI. Trimming pared 6 bases from V and 9 bases from J, leaving 9 bases between. This sample's TCRbeta library carried unique molecular identifier barcodes. Each CDR3 protein gets one entry after TCRdb re-called the PCR reads with MiXCR. The repertoire includes 70,000 to 100,000 distinct CDR3 sequences, roughly an eighth of them detected once, and roughly 13% sits in the top ten. The source of this sequence is a human donor who donated a stem cell graft to a child with inherited bone marrow failure. V and J are TRBV2 and TRBJ2-1, with D possibly matching TRBD1 (5 bases). The material sequenced was PBMCs from the stem cell graft donor, taken from the stem cell graft. CDR3 sequence reads: CASRKGVEQFF. The CDR3 DNA reads as TGTGCCAGCAGGAAAGGGGTTGAGCAGTTCTTC.